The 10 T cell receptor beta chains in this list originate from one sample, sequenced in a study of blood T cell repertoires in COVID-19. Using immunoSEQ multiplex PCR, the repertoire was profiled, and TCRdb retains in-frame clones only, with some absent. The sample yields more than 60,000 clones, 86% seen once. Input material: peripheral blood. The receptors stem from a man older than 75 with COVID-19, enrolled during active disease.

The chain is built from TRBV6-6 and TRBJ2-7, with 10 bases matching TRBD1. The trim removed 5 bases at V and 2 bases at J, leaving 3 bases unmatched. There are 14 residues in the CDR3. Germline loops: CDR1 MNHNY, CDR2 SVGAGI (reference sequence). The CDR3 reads CASSDGTGAYEQYF. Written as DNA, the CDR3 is TGTGCCAGCAGTGACGGGACAGGGGCCTACGAGCAGTACTTC.

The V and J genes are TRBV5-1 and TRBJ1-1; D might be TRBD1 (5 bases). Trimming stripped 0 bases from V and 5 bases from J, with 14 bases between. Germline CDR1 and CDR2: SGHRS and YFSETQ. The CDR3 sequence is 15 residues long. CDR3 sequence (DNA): TGCGCCAGCAGCTTGGAAGGGGCAGATAGAACTGAAGCTTTCTTT. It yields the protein CASSLEGADRTEAFF.

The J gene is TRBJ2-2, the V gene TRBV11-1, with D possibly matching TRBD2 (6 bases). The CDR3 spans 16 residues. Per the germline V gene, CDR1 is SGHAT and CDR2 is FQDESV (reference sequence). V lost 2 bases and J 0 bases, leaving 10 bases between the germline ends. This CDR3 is CASSLTWGANTGELFF. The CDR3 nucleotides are TGTGCCAGCAGCTTAACTTGGGGGGCGAACACCGGGGAGCTGTTTTTT.

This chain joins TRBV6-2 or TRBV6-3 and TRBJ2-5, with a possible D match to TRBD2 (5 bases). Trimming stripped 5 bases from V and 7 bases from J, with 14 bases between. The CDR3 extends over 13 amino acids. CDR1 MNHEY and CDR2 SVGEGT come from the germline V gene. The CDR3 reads CASSTTAAGTQYF. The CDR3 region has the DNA TGTGCCAGCAGTACCACCGCGGCGGGGACCCAGTACTTC.

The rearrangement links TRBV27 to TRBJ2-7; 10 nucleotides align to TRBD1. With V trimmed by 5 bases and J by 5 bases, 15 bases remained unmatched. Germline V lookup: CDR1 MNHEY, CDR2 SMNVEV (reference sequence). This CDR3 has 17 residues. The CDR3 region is CASSPYRDRGSFDEQYF. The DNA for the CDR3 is TGTGCCAGCAGTCCTTACCGGGACAGGGGATCTTTCGACGAGCAGTACTTC.

The CDR3 spells CASSSPGQGEDGYTF. In DNA form, the CDR3 reads TGTGCCAGCAGTTCCCCGGGACAGGGTGAGGATGGCTACACCTTC. The chain combines TRBV27 with TRBJ1-2; 9 nucleotides align to TRBD1. The CDR3 consists of 15 residues. The V and J ends lost 4 bases and 6 bases, in that order; junction bases with no gene match: 9. CDR1 is MNHEY and CDR2 is SMNVEV in the germline V gene (reference sequence).

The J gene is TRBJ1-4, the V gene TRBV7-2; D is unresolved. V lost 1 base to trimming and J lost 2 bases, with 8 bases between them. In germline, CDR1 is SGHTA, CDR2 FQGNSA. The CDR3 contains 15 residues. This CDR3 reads CASSLGGRTNEKLFF. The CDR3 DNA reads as TGTGCCAGCAGCTTAGGAGGTCGGACTAATGAAAAACTGTTTTTT.

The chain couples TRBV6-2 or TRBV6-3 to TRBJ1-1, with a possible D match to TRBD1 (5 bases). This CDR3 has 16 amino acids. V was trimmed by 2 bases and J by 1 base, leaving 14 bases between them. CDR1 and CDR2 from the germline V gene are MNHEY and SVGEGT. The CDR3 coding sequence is TGTGCCAGCAGTTACCAGGGCTTTGGCAAGAACACTGAAGCTTTCTTT. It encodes CASSYQGFGKNTEAFF.

CDR3 in DNA: TGCGCCAGCAGCCAATTTCAGGGGTCCTACGAGCAGTACTTC. It is translated as CASSQFQGSYEQYF. The genes are TRBV4-1 and TRBJ2-7; perhaps TRBD1 as D (6 bases). The CDR3 covers 14 residues. Trimming took off 2 bases at V and 1 base at J, with 9 bases between the two ends. Germline V gives CDR1 MGHRA, CDR2 YSYEKL.

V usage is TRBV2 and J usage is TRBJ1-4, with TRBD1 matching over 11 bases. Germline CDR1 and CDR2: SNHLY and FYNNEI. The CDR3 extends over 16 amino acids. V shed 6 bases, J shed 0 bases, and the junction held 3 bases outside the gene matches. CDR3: CASRAGQGATNEKLFF. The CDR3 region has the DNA TGTGCCAGCAGAGCGGGACAGGGGGCAACTAATGAAAAACTGTTTTTT.